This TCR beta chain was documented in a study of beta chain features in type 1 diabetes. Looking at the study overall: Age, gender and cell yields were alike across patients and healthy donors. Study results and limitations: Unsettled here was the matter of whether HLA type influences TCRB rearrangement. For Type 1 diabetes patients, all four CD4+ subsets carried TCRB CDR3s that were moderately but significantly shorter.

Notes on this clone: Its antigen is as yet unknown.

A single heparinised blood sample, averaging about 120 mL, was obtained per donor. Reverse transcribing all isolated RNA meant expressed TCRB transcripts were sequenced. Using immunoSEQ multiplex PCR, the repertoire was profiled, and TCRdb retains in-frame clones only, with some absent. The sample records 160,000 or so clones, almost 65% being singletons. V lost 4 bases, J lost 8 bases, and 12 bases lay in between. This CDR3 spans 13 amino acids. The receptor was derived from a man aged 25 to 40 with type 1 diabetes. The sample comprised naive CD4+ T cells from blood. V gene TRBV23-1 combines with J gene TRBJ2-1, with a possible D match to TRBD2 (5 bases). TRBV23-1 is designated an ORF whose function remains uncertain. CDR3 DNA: TGCGCCAGCAGTCCTCCGCGGGTCGATGAGCAGTTCTTC. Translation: CASSPPRVDEQFF.